The 11 T cell receptor beta chains reported below all come from one sample, sequenced in a study of OX40 agonist ivuxolimab in advanced cancers. Receptors were amplified or captured by the immunoSEQ multiplex PCR assay. Drawn from immuneACCESS, this table holds only the in-frame rearrangements with V and J called that TCRdb kept. Clones are partly lost; checked studies trace under half to an unresolved V gene and leave the rest unexplained. In all, the sample holds about 49,000 clones, and 75% to 80% of those were seen once. Of the sample, 2% to 2.5% is held by the ten largest clones. This material consisted of CD4+ or CD8+ T cells sorted from blood, taken in a trial of the OX40 agonist ivuxolimab. The receptors were sampled from an adult with an advanced solid tumor such as melanoma, head and neck, liver or kidney cancer.

The chain has TRBV13 and TRBJ2-4; D unclear. V was clipped by 1 base and J by 2 bases, with 6 bases between them. The CDR3 contains 14 residues. The germline gives CDR1 PRHDT, CDR2 FYEKMQ (reference sequence). CDR3 sequence: CASSLVFSKNIQYF. The DNA for the CDR3 is TGTGCCAGCAGCTTAGTCTTCTCCAAAAACATTCAGTACTTC.

This chain links TRBV5-1 with TRBJ2-6, with a possible D match to TRBD1 (5 bases). Trimming left V 5 bases short and J 2 bases short, with 14 bases between. There are 16 residues in the CDR3. The V gene's germline CDR1 is SGHRS and CDR2 YFSETQ. The CDR3 here is CASRSPQGTGANVLTF. The DNA of the CDR3 is TGCGCCAGCAGGTCCCCCCAGGGCACTGGGGCCAACGTCCTGACTTTC.

This clone was seen more than once but under ten times. Other nucleotide sequences in the sample specify the same CDR3. The chain couples TRBV5-1 to TRBJ2-3; 8 bases agree with TRBD1. Germline CDR1 reads SGHRS; CDR2 reads YFSETQ. This CDR3 spans 14 amino acids. The ends lost 4 bases at V and 1 base at J; junction bases unmatched: 2. The CDR3 region has the DNA TGCGCCAGCAGCCCGGACAGGGGCACAGATACGCAGTATTTT. Its protein is CASSPDRGTDTQYF. The full variable domain, its missing parts supplied by reference TRBV5-1 and TRBJ2-3, is KAGVTQTPRYLIKTRGQQVTLSCSPISGHRSVSWYQQTPGQGLQFLFEYFSETQRNKGNFPGRFSGRQFSNSRSEMNVSTLELGDSALYLCASSPDRGTDTQYFGPGTRLTVL.

The chain combines TRBV6-5 with TRBJ2-7, with a weak D call TRBD2 (6 bases). There are 15 residues in the CDR3. Germline V gene data show CDR1 as MNHEY and CDR2 as SVGAGI. The V end lost 4 bases, the J end lost 1 base, and 14 bases lay between the germline ends. CDR3 DNA: TGTGCCAGCAGTTCCGGGACTCAGGGTTCCTACGAGCAGTACTTC. Translating gives CASSSGTQGSYEQYF.

The chain joins TRBV28 to TRBJ1-2; possible D gene TRBD1, 5 bases. The CDR3 is made up of 13 amino acids. V was trimmed by 6 bases and J by 4 bases, leaving 12 bases between them. Germline values: CDR1 MDHEN, CDR2 SYDVKM. CDR3 nucleotide sequence: TGTGCCAGCAGCCCGGTTCAGGGCTATGGCTACACCTTC. Its translation is CASSPVQGYGYTF.

The chain is built from TRBV11-2 and TRBJ2-1; D uncertain. CDR1 SGHAT and CDR2 FQNNGV come from the germline V gene. The CDR3 is 14 residues long. V gave up 1 base and J gave up 4 bases, with 8 bases separating them. The CDR3 sequence is CASSLAVVYNEQFF. DNA of the CDR3: TGTGCCAGCAGCTTAGCGGTGGTGTACAATGAGCAGTTCTTC.

The chain has TRBV6-5 and TRBJ2-1; D is unresolved. CDR3 length: 12 amino acids. CDR1 and CDR2 from the germline V gene are MNHEY and SVGAGI. V was trimmed by 0 bases and J by 4 bases, leaving 1 base between them. CDR3 DNA sequence: TGTGCCAGCAGTTACTCGTACAATGAGCAGTTCTTC. Translation: CASSYSYNEQFF.

V and J are TRBV13 and TRBJ1-4, with D unresolved. The CDR3 extends over 15 amino acids. Per the germline V gene, CDR1 is PRHDT and CDR2 is FYEKMQ (reference sequence). The germline V and J ends were trimmed by 0 bases and 2 bases, with 7 bases remaining between them. The DNA for the CDR3 is TGTGCCAGCAGCTTAGGGGGTAGGACTAATGAAAAACTGTTTTTT. This translates into CASSLGGRTNEKLFF. Full variable domain (remainder filled in from reference TRBV13 and TRBJ1-4): AAGVIQSPRHLIKEKRETATLKCYPIPRHDTVYWYQQGPGQDPQFLISFYEKMQSDKGSIPDRFSAQQFSDYHSELNMSSLELGDSALYFCASSLGGRTNEKLFFGSGTQLSVL.

The chain links TRBV15 to TRBJ1-2; D is undetermined. Trimming took off 0 bases at V and 1 base at J, with 9 bases between the two ends. The CDR3 is 15 residues long. The germline V gene encodes CDR1 LNHNV and CDR2 YYDKDF (reference sequence). CDR3 sequence reads: CATSRELGFNYGYTF. In DNA form, the CDR3 reads TGTGCCACCAGCAGAGAACTGGGGTTTAACTATGGCTACACCTTC.

This clone was detected once. J is TRBJ1-2 and V is TRBV29-1; perhaps TRBD1 as D (6 bases). The CDR3 is 12 residues long. Germline CDR1 reads SQVTM; CDR2 reads ANQGSEA. Trimming removed 7 bases from V and 2 bases from J, with 11 bases in between. CDR3 in DNA: TGCAGCGAGAGGACAGCCAACTATGGCTACACCTTC. This sequence encodes CSERTANYGYTF.

V and J are TRBV7-2 and TRBJ1-3, with D unclear. There are 14 residues in the CDR3. V was pared by 4 bases and J by 2 bases, with 9 bases between. Germline V gene sequence: CDR1 SGHTA, CDR2 FQGNSA. The CDR3 DNA reads as TGTGCCAGCAGCTGGGCCGGGGCTGGAAACACCATATATTTT. Protein sequence: CASSWAGAGNTIYF.